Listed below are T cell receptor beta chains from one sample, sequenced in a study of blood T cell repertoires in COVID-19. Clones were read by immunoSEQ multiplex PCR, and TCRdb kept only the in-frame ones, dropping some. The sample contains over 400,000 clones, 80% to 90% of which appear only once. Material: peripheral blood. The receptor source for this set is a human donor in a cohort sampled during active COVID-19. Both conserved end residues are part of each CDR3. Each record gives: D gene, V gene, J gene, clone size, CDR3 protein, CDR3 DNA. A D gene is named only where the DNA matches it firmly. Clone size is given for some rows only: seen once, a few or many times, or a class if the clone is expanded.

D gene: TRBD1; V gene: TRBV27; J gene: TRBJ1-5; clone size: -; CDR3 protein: CASSPTGVFGQPQHF; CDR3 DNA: TGTGCCAGCAGTCCCACAGGGGTCTTTGGTCAGCCCCAGCATTTT
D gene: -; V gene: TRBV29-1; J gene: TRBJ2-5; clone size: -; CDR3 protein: CSVSPRVGTQYF; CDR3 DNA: TGCAGCGTTTCGCCCAGGGTGGGGACCCAGTACTTC
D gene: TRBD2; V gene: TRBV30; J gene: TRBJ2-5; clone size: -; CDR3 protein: CAWGLAGGVRYF; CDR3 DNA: TGTGCCTGGGGACTAGCGGGAGGGGTTAGGTACTTC
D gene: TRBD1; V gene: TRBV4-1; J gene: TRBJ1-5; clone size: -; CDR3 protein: CASSQAATGGPYNQPQHF; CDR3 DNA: TGCGCCAGCAGCCAAGCCGCAACAGGGGGCCCTTACAATCAGCCCCAGCATTTT
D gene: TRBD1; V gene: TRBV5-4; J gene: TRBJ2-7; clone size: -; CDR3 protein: CASSFIGQGVEQYF; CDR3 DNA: TGTGCCAGCAGCTTTATAGGACAGGGGGTTGAGCAGTACTTC
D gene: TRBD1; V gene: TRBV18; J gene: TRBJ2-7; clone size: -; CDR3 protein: CASSPLTGAHEQYF; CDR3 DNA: TGTGCCAGCTCACCCTTGACAGGGGCCCACGAGCAGTACTTC
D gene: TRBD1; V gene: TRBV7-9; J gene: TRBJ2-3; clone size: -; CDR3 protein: CASTLEQGAQYF; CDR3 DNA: TGTGCCAGCACCCTTGAGCAGGGGGCGCAGTATTTT
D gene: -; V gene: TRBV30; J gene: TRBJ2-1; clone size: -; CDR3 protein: CAWSVAGPSYNEQFF; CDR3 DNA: TGTGCCTGGAGTGTGGCGGGACCCTCCTACAATGAGCAGTTCTTC
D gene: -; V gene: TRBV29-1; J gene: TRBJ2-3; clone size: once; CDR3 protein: CSVDRGSTDTQYF; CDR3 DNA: TGCAGCGTTGACAGGGGTAGCACAGATACGCAGTATTTT
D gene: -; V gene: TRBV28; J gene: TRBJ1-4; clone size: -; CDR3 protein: CASSQGRKLFF; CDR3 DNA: TGTGCCAGCAGTCAGGGCCGGAAACTGTTTTTT
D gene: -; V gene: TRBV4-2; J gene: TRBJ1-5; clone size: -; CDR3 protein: CASSPDGGPSNQPQHF; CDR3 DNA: TGTGCCAGCAGCCCAGACGGTGGTCCCAGCAATCAGCCCCAGCATTTT
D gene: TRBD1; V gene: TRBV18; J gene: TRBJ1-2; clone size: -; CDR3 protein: CASSPTGTGPYGYTF; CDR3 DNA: TGTGCCAGCTCACCTACTGGGACAGGGCCTTATGGCTACACCTTC
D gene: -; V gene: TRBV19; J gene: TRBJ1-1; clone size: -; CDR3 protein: CASKHPNTEAFF; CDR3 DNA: TGTGCCAGTAAGCACCCGAACACTGAAGCTTTCTTT
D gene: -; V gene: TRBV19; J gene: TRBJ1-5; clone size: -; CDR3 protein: CASKKALTSNQPQHF; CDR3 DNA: TGTGCCAGTAAGAAGGCGTTGACAAGCAATCAGCCCCAGCATTTT
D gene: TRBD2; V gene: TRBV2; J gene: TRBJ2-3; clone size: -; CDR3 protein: CASSEVLAENTDTQYF; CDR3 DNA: TGTGCCAGCAGTGAAGTACTAGCGGAAAACACAGATACGCAGTATTTT
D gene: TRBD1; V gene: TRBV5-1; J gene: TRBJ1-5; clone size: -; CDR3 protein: CASSFETGDNQPQHF; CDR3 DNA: TGCGCCAGCAGCTTCGAGACAGGGGACAATCAGCCCCAGCATTTT
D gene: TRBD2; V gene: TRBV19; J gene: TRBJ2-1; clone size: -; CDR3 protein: CASSIDTSGRANEQFF; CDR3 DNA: TGTGCCAGTAGTATCGACACTAGCGGGAGGGCAAATGAGCAGTTCTTC
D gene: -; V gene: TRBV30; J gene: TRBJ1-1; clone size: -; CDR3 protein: CAWSSAGNTEAFF; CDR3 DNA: TGTGCCTGGAGTTCGGCGGGGAACACTGAAGCTTTCTTT
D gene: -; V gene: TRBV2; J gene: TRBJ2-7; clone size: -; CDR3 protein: CASRAADYEQYF; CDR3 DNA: TGTGCCAGCAGGGCGGCTGACTACGAGCAGTACTTC
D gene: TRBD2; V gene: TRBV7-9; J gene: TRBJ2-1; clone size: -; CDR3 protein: CASSGGGSGINEQFF; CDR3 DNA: TGTGCCAGCAGCGGTGGAGGAAGCGGGATCAATGAGCAGTTCTTC
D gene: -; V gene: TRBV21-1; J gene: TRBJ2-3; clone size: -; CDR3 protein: CAMTSGRTDTQYF; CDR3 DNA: TGTGCCATGACTAGCGGGAGGACGGATACGCAGTATTTT
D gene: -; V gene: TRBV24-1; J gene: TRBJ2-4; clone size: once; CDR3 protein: CATEARVAKNIQYF; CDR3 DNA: TGTGCCACAGAAGCGAGGGTAGCCAAAAACATTCAGTACTTC
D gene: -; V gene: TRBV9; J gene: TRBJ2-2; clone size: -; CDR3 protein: CASSVGLGGTGELFF; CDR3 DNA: TGTGCCAGCAGCGTAGGGCTAGGGGGCACCGGGGAGCTGTTTTTT
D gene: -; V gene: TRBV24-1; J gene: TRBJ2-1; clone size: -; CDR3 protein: CATRDSGGYNEQFF; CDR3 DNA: TGTGCCACTCGGGACTCAGGGGGGTACAATGAGCAGTTCTTC
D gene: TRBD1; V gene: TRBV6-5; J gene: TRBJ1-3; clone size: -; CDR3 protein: CASRLQGSGNTIYF; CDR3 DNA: TGTGCCAGCAGACTACAGGGGAGCGGAAACACCATATATTTT
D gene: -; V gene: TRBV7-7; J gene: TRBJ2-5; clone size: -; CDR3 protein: CASSYSDNLGETQYF; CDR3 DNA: TGTGCTAGCAGCTATAGCGACAATTTAGGAGAGACCCAGTACTTC
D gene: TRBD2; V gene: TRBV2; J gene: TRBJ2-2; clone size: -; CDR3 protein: CASSGLTSATGELFF; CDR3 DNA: TGTGCCAGCAGTGGCCTTACTAGCGCCACCGGGGAGCTGTTTTTT
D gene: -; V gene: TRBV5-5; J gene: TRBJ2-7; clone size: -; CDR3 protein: CASSLWGHEQYF; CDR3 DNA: TGTGCCAGCAGCTTGTGGGGGCACGAGCAGTACTTC
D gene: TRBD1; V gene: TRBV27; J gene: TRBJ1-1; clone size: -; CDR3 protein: CASSQGQVLGEAFF; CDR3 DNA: TGTGCCAGCAGTCAGGGACAGGTGTTGGGAGAAGCTTTCTTT
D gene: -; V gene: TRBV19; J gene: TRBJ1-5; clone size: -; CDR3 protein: CASSGGTHSNQPQHF; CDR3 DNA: TGTGCCAGTAGTGGGGGGACTCATAGCAATCAGCCCCAGCATTTT
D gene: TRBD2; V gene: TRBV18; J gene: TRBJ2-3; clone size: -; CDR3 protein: CASSPKQPRGGLAGRTDTQYF; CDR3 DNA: TGTGCCAGCTCACCCAAACAGCCACGAGGGGGACTAGCGGGTCGCACAGATACGCAGTATTTT
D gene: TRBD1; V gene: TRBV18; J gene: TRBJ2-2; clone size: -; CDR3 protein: CASSPQTGETGELFF; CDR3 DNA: TGTGCCAGCTCACCACAGACAGGGGAGACCGGGGAGCTGTTTTTT
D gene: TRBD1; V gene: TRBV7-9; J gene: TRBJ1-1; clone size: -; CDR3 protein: CASSPDRVGAFF; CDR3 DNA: TGTGCCAGCAGCCCAGACAGGGTGGGAGCTTTCTTT
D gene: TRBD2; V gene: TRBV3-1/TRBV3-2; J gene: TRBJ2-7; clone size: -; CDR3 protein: CASTRGGGGLYEQYF; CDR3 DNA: TGTGCCAGCACCAGGGGAGGCGGGGGGCTCTACGAGCAGTACTTC
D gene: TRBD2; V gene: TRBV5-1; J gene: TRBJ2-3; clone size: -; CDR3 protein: CASSFPLAGGDTQYF; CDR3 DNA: TGCGCCAGCAGCTTCCCCCTAGCGGGGGGAGATACGCAGTATTTT
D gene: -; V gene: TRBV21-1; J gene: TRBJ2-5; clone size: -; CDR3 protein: CASSEPPGLACQETQYF; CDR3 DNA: TGTGCCAGCAGCGAACCTCCGGGACTAGCGTGTCAAGAGACCCAGTACTTC
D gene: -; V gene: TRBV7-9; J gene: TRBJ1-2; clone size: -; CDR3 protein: CASSLGVLSYGYTF; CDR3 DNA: TGTGCCAGCAGCTTAGGAGTCTTATCTTATGGCTACACCTTC
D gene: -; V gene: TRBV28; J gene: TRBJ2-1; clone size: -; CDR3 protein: CASSLTSSAASSYNEQFF; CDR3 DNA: TGTGCCAGCAGTTTAACATCCTCGGCGGCCTCCTCCTACAATGAGCAGTTCTTC
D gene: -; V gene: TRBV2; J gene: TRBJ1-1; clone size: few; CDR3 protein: CASRTRGNTEAFF; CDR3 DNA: TGTGCCAGCAGAACCAGGGGGAACACTGAAGCTTTCTTT
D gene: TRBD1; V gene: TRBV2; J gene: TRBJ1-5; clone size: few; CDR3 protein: CASSRDRSNQPQHF; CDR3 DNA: TGTGCCAGCAGTAGGGACAGGAGCAATCAGCCCCAGCATTTT
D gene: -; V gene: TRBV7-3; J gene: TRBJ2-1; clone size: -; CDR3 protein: CASSLKLAGYNEQFF; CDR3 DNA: TGTGCCAGCAGCTTAAAGTTGGCGGGGTACAATGAGCAGTTCTTC
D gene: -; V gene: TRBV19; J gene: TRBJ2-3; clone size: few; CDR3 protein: CASRESSGSADTQYF; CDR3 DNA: TGTGCCAGTAGGGAATCGAGTGGGAGTGCGGATACGCAGTATTTT
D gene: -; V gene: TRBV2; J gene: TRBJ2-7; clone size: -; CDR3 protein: CASSEGFWGSQGF; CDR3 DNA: TGTGCCAGCAGTGAAGGGTTCTGGGGTTCCCAGGGGTTC
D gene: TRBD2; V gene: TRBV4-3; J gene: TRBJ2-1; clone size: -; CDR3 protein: CASSPRLAELSSSYNEQFF; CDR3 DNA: TGCGCCAGCAGCCCGAGACTAGCGGAGCTGTCGAGCTCCTACAATGAGCAGTTCTTC
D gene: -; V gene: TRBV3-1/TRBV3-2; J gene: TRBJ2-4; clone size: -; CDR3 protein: CASPGRGRQAKNIQYF; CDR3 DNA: TGTGCCAGCCCAGGGCGGGGGCGCCAAGCCAAAAACATTCAGTACTTC
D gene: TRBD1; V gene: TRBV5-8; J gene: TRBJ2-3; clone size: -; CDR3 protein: CASSHRGVTDTQYF; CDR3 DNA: TGTGCCAGCAGCCACAGGGGTGTAACAGATACGCAGTATTTT
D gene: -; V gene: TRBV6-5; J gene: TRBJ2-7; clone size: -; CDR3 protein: CASRLVRDTTYEQYF; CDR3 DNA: TGTGCCAGCAGACTGGTCCGGGACACCACCTACGAGCAGTACTTC
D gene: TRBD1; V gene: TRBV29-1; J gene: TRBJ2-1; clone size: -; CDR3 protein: CSGGQGIGGEQFF; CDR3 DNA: TGCAGCGGTGGACAGGGGATCGGGGGTGAGCAGTTCTTC
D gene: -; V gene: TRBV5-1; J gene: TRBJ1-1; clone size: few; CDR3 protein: CASTRDLNTEAFF; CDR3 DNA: TGCGCCAGCACCCGGGACTTGAACACTGAAGCTTTCTTT
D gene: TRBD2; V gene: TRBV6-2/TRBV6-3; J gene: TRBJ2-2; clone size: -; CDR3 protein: CASSLATSGGPTGELFF; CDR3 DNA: TGTGCCAGCAGCTTGGCGACTAGCGGGGGGCCCACCGGGGAGCTGTTTTTT
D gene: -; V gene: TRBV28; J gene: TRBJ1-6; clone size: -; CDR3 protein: CASSTGGARHSPLHF; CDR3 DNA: TGTGCCAGCAGTACGGGGGGGGCTCGGCATTCACCCCTCCACTTT
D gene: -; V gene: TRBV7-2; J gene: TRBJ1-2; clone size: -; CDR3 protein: CASSLEGINYGYTF; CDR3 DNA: TGTGCCAGCAGCTTAGAGGGGATTAACTATGGCTACACCTTC
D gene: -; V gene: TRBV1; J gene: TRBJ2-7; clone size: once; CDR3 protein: CTSSQDRVSGRYEQYF; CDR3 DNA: TGCACCAGCAGCCAAGATCGTGTTAGCGGGAGATACGAGCAGTACTTC